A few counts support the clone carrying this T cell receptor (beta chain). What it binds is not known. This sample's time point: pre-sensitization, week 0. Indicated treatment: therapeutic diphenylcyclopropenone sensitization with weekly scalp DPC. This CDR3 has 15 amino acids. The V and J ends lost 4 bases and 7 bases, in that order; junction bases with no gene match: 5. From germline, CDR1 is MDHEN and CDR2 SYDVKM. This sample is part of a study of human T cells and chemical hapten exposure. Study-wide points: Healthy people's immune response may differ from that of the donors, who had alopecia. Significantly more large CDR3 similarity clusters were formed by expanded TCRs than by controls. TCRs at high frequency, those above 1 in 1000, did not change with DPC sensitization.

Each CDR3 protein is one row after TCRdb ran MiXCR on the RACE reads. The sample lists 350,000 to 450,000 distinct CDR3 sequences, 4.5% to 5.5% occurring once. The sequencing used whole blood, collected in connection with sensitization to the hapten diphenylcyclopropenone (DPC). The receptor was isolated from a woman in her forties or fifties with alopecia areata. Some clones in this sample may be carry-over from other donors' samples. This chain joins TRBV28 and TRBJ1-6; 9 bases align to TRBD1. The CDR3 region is CASSSGQGQNSPLHF. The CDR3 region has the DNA TGTGCCAGCAGTTCGGGACAGGGACAGAATTCACCCCTCCACTTT. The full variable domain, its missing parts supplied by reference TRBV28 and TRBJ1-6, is DVKVTQSSRYLVKRTGEKVFLECVQDMDHENMFWYRQDPGLGLRLIYFSYDVKMKEKGDIPEGYSVSREKKERFSLILESASTNQTSMYLCASSSGQGQNSPLHFGNGTRLTVT.